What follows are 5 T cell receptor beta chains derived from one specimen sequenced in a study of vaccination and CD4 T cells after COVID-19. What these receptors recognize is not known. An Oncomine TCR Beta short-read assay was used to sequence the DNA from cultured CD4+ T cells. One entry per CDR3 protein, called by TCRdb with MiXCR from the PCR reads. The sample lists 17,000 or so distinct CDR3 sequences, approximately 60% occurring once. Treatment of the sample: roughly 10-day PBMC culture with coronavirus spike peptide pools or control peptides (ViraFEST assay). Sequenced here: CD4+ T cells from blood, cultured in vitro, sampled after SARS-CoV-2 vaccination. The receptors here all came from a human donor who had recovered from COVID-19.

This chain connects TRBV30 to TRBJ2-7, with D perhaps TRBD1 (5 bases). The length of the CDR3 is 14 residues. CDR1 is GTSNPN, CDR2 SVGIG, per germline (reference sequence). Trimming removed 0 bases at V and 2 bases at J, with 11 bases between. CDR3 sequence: CAWSVVREPYEQYF. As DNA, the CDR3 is TGTGCCTGGAGTGTAGTCAGGGAACCCTACGAGCAGTACTTC.

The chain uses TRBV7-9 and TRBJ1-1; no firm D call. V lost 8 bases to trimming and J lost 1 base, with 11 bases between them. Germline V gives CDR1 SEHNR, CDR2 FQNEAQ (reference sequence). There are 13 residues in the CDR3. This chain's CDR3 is CASRSYRNTEAFF. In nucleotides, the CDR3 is TGTGCCAGCCGGAGCTACAGGAACACTGAAGCTTTCTTT. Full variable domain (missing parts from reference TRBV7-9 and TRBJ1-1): DTGVSQNPRHKITKRGQNVTFRCDPISEHNRLYWYRQTLGQGPEFLTYFQNEAQLEKSRLLSDRFSAERPKGSFSTLEIQRTEQGDSAMYLCASRSYRNTEAFFGQGTRLTVV.

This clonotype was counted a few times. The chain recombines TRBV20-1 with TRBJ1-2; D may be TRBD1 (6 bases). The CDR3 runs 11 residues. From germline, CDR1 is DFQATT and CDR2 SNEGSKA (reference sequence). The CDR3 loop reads CISPGDYGYTF. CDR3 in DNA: TGCATCTCCCCAGGGGACTATGGCTACACCTTC.

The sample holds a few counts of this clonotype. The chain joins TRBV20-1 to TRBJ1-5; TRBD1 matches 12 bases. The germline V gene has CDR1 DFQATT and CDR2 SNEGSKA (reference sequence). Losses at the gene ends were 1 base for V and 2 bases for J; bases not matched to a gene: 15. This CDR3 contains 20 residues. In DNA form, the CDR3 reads TGCAGTGCTAGAGTCATTCCGGGACAGGGGGCGGAGGGTGGCAATCAGCCCCAGCATTTT. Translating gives CSARVIPGQGAEGGNQPQHF.

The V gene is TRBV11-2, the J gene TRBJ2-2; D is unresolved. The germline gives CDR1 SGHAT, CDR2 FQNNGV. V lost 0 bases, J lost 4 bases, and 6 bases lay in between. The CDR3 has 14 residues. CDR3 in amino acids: CASSLEKVTGELFF. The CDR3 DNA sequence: TGTGCCAGCAGCTTAGAAAAGGTCACCGGGGAGCTGTTTTTT. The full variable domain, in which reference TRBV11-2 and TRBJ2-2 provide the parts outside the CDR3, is EAGVAQSPRYKIIEKRQSVAFWCNPISGHATLYWYQQILGQGPKLLIQFQNNGVVDDSQLPKDRFSAERLKGVDSTLKIQPAKLEDSAVYLCASSLEKVTGELFFGEGSRLTVL.